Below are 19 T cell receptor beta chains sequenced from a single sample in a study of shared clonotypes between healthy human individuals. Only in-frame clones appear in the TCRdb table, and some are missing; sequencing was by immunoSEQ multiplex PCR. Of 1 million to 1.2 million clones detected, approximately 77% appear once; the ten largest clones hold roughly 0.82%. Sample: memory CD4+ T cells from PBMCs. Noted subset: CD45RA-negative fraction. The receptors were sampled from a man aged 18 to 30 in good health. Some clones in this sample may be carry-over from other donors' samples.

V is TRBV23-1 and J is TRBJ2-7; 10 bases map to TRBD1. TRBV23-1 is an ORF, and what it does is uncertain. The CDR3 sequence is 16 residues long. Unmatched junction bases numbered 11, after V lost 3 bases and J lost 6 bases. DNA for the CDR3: TGCGCCAGCAGTCATTCCAGACCGGGACAGGGGATCGAGCAGTACTTC. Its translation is CASSHSRPGQGIEQYF.

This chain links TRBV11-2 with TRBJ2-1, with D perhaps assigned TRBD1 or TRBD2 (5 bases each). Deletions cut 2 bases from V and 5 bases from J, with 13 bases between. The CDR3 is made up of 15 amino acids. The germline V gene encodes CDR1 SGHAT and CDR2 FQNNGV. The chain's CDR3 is CASSLQGRGHNEQFF. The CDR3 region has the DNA TGTGCCAGCAGCTTACAGGGTAGGGGACACAATGAGCAGTTCTTC.

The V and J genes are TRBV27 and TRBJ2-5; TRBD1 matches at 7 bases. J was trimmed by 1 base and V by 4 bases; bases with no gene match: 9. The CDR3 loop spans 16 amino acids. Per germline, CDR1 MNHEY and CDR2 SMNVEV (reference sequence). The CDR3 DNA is TGTGCCAGCAGTTCCCAGACAGGGCACTTCCAAGAGACCCAGTACTTC. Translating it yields CASSSQTGHFQETQYF.

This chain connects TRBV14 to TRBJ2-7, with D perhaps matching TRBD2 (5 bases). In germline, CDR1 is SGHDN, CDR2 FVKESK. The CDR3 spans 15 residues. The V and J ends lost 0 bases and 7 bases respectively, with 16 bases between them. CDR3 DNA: TGTGCCAGCAGCCAAGATACCGGACTCGATTTTGAGCAGTACTTC. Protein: CASSQDTGLDFEQYF.

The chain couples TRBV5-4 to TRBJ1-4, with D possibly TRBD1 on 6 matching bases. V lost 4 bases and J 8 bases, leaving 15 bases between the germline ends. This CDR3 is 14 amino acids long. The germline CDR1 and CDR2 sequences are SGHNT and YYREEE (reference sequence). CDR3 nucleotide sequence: TGTGCCAGCAGCCGCCGGGGGCCCTACGAAAAACTGTTTTTT. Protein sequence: CASSRRGPYEKLFF.

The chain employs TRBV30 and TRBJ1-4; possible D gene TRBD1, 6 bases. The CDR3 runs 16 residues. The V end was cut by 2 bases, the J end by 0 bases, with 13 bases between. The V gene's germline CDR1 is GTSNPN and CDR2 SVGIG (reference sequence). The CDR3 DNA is TGTGCCTGGAGTCGTCCAGGGGAGGCAACTAATGAAAAACTGTTTTTT. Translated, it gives CAWSRPGEATNEKLFF.

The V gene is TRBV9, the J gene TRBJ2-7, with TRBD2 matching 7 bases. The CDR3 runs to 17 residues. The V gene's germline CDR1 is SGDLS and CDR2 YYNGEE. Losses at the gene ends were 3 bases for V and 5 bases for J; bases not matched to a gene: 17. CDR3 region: CASSEGPGRGGVDEQYF. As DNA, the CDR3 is TGTGCCAGCAGCGAAGGCCCGGGCCGCGGGGGTGTAGACGAGCAGTACTTC.

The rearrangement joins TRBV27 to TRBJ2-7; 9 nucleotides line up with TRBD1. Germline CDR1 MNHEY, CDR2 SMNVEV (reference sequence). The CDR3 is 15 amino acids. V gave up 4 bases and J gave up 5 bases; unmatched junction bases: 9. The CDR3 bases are TGTGCCAGCAGTTCCACAGGGGGCGCAGGCCACGAGCAGTACTTC. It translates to CASSSTGGAGHEQYF.

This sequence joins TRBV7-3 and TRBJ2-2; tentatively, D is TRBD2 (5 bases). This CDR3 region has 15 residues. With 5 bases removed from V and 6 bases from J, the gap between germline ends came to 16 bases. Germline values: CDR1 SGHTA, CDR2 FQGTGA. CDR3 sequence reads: CASSPDGPEAGELFF. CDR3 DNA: TGTGCCAGCAGCCCGGACGGCCCGGAGGCCGGGGAGCTGTTTTTT.

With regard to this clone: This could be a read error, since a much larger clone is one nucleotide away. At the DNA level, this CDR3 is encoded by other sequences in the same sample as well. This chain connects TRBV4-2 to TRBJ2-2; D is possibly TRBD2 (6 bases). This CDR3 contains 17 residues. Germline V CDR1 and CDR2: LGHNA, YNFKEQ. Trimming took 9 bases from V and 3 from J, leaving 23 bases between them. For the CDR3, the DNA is TGTGCCAGTCAACCAACCGGGAGAGGGGATTACACCGGGGAGCTGTTTTTT. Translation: CASQPTGRGDYTGELFF.

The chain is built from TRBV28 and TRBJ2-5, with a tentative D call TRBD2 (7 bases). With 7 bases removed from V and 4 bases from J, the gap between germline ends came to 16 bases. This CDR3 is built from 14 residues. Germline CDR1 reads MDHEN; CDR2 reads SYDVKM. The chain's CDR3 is CASNVGGGVETQYF. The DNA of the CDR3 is TGTGCCAGCAACGTAGGGGGGGGCGTAGAGACCCAGTACTTC.

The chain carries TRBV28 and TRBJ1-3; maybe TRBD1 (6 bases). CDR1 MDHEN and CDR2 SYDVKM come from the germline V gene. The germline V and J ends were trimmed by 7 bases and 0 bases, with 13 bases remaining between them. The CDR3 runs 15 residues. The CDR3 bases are TGTGCCAGCATTGGACAGTCATCCTCTGGAAACACCATATATTTT. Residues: CASIGQSSSGNTIYF.

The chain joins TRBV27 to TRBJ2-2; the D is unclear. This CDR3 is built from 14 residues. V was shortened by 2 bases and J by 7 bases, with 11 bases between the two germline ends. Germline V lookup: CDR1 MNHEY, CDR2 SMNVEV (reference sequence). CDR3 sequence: CASSLRRPGGELFF. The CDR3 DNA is TGTGCCAGCAGTTTACGGCGGCCCGGCGGGGAGCTGTTTTTT.

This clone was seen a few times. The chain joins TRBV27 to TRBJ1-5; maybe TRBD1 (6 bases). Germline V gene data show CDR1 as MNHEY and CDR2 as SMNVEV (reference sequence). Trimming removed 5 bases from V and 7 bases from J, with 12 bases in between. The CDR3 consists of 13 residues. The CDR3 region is CASSPDRIQPQHF. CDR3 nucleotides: TGTGCCAGCAGTCCGGACAGAATCCAGCCCCAGCATTTT.

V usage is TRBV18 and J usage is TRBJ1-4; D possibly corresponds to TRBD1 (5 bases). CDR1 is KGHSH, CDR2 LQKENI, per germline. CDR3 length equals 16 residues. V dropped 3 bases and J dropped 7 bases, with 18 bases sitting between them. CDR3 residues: CASSPTNGDRGEKLFF. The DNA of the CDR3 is TGTGCCAGCTCACCCACGAACGGGGACCGAGGTGAAAAACTGTTTTTT.

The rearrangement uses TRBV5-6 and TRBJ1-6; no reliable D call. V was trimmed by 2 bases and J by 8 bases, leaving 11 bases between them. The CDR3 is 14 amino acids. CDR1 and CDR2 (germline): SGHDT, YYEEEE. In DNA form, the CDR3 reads TGTGCCAGCAGCTTCACGGGAAGACATTCACCCCTCCACTTT. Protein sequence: CASSFTGRHSPLHF.

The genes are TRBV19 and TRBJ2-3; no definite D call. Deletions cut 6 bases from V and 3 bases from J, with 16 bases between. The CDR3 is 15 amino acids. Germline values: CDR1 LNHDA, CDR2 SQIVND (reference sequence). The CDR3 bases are TGTGCCAGTAGCTACGGTACCACCCGGACAGATACGCAGTATTTT. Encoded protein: CASSYGTTRTDTQYF.

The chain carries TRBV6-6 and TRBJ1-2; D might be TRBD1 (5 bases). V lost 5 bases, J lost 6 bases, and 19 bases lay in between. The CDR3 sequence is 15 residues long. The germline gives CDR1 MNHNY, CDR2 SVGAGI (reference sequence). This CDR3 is CASSPNREGLDGYTF. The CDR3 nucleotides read TGTGCCAGCAGTCCAAATCGGGAGGGGTTGGATGGCTACACCTTC.

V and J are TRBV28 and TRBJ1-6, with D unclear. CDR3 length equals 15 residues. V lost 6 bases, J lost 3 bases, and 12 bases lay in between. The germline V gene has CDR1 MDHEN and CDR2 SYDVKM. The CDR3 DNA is TGTGCCAGCAGCGGCGGACTTCGCTATAATTCACCCCTCCACTTT. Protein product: CASSGGLRYNSPLHF.